Following are 25 T cell receptor beta chains from one sample sequenced in a study of blood T cell repertoires in COVID-19. TCRdb keeps only in-frame clones here, not all; method: immunoSEQ multiplex PCR. The sample records 150,000 to 200,000 clones, approximately 86% being singletons. What was sequenced was peripheral blood. The receptors derive from a man in his fifties with active or convalescent COVID-19.

The rearrangement links TRBV27 to TRBJ1-1; 11 positions match TRBD1. CDR3 length: 14 residues. Germline CDR1 and CDR2: MNHEY and SMNVEV (reference sequence). V gave up 2 bases and J gave up 5 bases; unmatched junction bases: 1. Here the CDR3 reads CASSLGTGGTEAFF. In DNA, the CDR3 is TGTGCCAGCAGTTTAGGGACAGGGGGGACTGAAGCTTTCTTT.

This chain joins TRBV12-5 and TRBJ1-5, with D tentatively TRBD1 (6 bases). V lost 6 bases, J lost 1 base, and 16 bases lay in between. The CDR3 sequence is 16 residues long. Germline CDR1 is LGHNT and CDR2 is FRNRAP. CDR3 amino acids: CASGGIGGRSNQPQHF. The DNA for the CDR3 is TGTGCTAGTGGGGGAATAGGGGGAAGAAGCAATCAGCCCCAGCATTTT.

This clone was picked up one time. The sample contains more than one DNA sequence encoding this CDR3. The genes are TRBV4-1 and TRBJ1-5; TRBD1 aligns across 8 bases. J lost 7 bases, V lost 3 bases, and 2 bases had no gene match. Germline CDR1 MGHRA, CDR2 YSYEKL. The CDR3 covers 13 residues. DNA of the CDR3: TGCGCCAGCAGCCAGGACAGGGACCAGCCCCAGCATTTT. Protein: CASSQDRDQPQHF.

This rearrangement joins TRBV25-1 to TRBJ1-5; D gene unclear. The germline gives CDR1 MGHDK, CDR2 SYGVNS. The CDR3 runs 14 residues. V was pared by 3 bases and J by 4 bases, with 10 bases between. Here the CDR3 reads CASSEIGINQPQHF. CDR3 bases: TGTGCCAGCAGTGAGATCGGGATTAATCAGCCCCAGCATTTT.

This clone was detected only once. The J gene is TRBJ2-5, the V gene TRBV11-2, with 10 positions matching TRBD2. The CDR3 runs 16 residues. The germline CDR1 and CDR2 sequences are SGHAT and FQNNGV. V was pared by 1 base and J by 4 bases, with 6 bases of the junction left unmatched. The CDR3 bases are TGTGCCAGCAGCTTAGTAGCGGGGGGATATCGAGAGACCCAGTACTTC. Its translation: CASSLVAGGYRETQYF.

There are a few counts of this clone. V usage is TRBV9 and J usage is TRBJ2-6, with 7 bases fitting TRBD1. Germline V gene data show CDR1 as SGDLS and CDR2 as YYNGEE. The CDR3 has 17 residues. V lost 4 bases, J lost 0 bases, and 7 bases stayed unmatched. The CDR3: CASSSRQGSSGANVLTF. DNA of the CDR3: TGTGCCAGCAGCTCCCGACAGGGCAGCTCTGGGGCCAACGTCCTGACTTTC.

The chain is built from TRBV10-3 and TRBJ2-1, with D perhaps matching TRBD2 (6 bases). Germline CDR1 is ENHRY and CDR2 is SYGVKD. Trimming pared 5 bases from V and 5 bases from J, leaving 13 bases between. The CDR3 sequence is 14 residues long. The CDR3 loop reads CAISLVREDNEQFF. Written as DNA, the CDR3 is TGTGCCATCAGTCTCGTCAGGGAGGACAATGAGCAGTTCTTC.

This rearrangement joins TRBV14 to TRBJ1-6; TRBD1 matches at 7 bases. Per germline, CDR1 SGHDN and CDR2 FVKESK. Trimming at V came to 3 bases and at J to 7 bases, leaving 9 bases not matched to a gene. The CDR3 extends over 16 amino acids. The CDR3 DNA sequence: TGTGCCAGCAGCCAGTTACAGGGGACTTGGAATTCACCCCTCCACTTT. Translated: CASSQLQGTWNSPLHF.

There are many counts of this clone. The chain employs TRBV6-6 and TRBJ1-4; 8 bases are a match to TRBD1. Germline CDR1 reads MNHNY; CDR2 reads SVGAGI (reference sequence). The CDR3 covers 15 residues. V gave up 5 bases and J gave up 0 bases; unmatched junction bases: 2. The CDR3 coding sequence is TGTGCCAGCAGTCAGACAGGGGCAACTAATGAAAAACTGTTTTTT. It translates to CASSQTGATNEKLFF.

The gene calls are TRBV3-1 (or the pseudogene TRBV3-2) and TRBJ1-2, with TRBD1 matching 7 bases. The CDR3 loop spans 13 amino acids. The trim removed 4 bases at V and 4 bases at J, leaving 3 bases unmatched. The germline V gene encodes CDR1 LGHDT and CDR2 YNNKEL (reference sequence). CDR3 region: CASSPGTVYGYTF. The CDR3, as DNA: TGTGCCAGCAGCCCGGGGACAGTCTATGGCTACACCTTC.

This clone was seen a single time. The chain recombines TRBV15 with TRBJ2-7; 7 bases map to TRBD1. V dropped 5 bases and J dropped 3; count of bases not matched to a gene: 7. The germline V gene encodes CDR1 LNHNV and CDR2 YYDKDF (reference sequence). The CDR3 is 14 amino acids. This CDR3 is CATSRGQVGYEQYF. CDR3 coding DNA: TGTGCCACCAGCCGTGGACAGGTGGGCTACGAGCAGTACTTC.

The J gene is TRBJ1-4, the V gene TRBV18; TRBD1 is a possible D gene (5 bases). The CDR3 is 13 residues long. V lost 0 bases to trimming and J lost 12 bases, with 11 bases between them. The V gene's germline CDR1 is KGHSH and CDR2 LQKENI. DNA of the CDR3: TGTGCCAGCTCACCACCGGGCAGGGAGGAACTGTTTTTT. Amino acid sequence: CASSPPGREELFF.

The rearrangement uses TRBV7-2 and TRBJ1-3, with a weak D call TRBD1 (5 bases). The CDR3 spans 15 residues. The germline V gene encodes CDR1 SGHTA and CDR2 FQGNSA. V was trimmed by 5 bases and J by 6 bases, leaving 17 bases between them. The CDR3 sequence: CASSPRAGIENTIYF. The CDR3 DNA is TGTGCCAGCAGCCCCCGGGCAGGGATTGAAAACACCATATATTTT. The variable domain in full, completed from reference TRBV7-2 and TRBJ1-3, reads GAGVSQSPSNKVTEKGKDVELRCDPISGHTALYWYRQSLGQGLEFLIYFQGNSAPDKSGLPSDRFSAERTGGSVSTLTIQRTQQEDSAVYLCASSPRAGIENTIYFGEGSWLTVV.

V is TRBV6-5 and J is TRBJ1-4; the D is unclear. Trimming cost V 6 bases and J 10 bases, with 21 bases left between them. The CDR3 runs to 15 residues. The germline V gene encodes CDR1 MNHEY and CDR2 SVGAGI. CDR3 in amino acids: CASRNLRGGGGKLFF. The CDR3 DNA reads TGTGCCAGCAGAAACCTACGGGGTGGTGGAGGAAAACTGTTTTTT.

This sequence joins TRBV7-2 and TRBJ1-2; 9 nucleotides agree with TRBD1. The CDR3 has 14 amino acids. Germline V gene data show CDR1 as SGHTA and CDR2 as FQGNSA. With V trimmed by 5 bases and J by 8 bases, 9 bases remained unmatched. The DNA for the CDR3 is TGTGCCAGCAGCCACCGGGACAGGGTAGACGGCTACACCTTC. It is translated as CASSHRDRVDGYTF.

V usage is TRBV6-5 and J usage is TRBJ1-2; TRBD1 is a possible D gene (6 bases). Trimming cost V 6 bases and J 7 bases, with 15 bases left between them. CDR3 length: 13 amino acids. Germline CDR1 and CDR2: MNHEY and SVGAGI. In DNA form, the CDR3 reads TGTGCCAGCAGGCTCGATACAGGGAGTGGCTACACCTTC. Its translation: CASRLDTGSGYTF.

The chain employs TRBV6-5 and TRBJ1-5, with D possibly matching TRBD1 (5 bases). Trimming shortened V by 2 bases and J by 4 bases, and 6 bases separated the two germline ends. Germline loops: CDR1 MNHEY, CDR2 SVGAGI. CDR3 length: 13 amino acids. This CDR3 reads CASSYGGNQPQHF. The DNA of the CDR3 is TGTGCCAGCAGTTACGGGGGGAATCAGCCCCAGCATTTT.

This chain links TRBV11-3 with TRBJ2-3; TRBD2 is a possible D gene (5 bases). Germline V gene sequence: CDR1 SGHNT, CDR2 YENEEA. The CDR3 contains 15 residues. Deletions cut 1 base from V and 0 bases from J, with 8 bases between. For the CDR3, the DNA is TGTGCCAGCAGCTTAGGCGGCGGGAGCACAGATACGCAGTATTTT. Translated, it gives CASSLGGGSTDTQYF.

In DNA form, the CDR3 reads TGTGCTAGTGGTTTTTCCAGAAGCACAGATACGCAGTATTTT. Its protein is CASGFSRSTDTQYF. The gene calls are TRBV12-5 and TRBJ2-3, with no clear D. Germline-derived CDR1 and CDR2 are LGHNT and FRNRAP. V lost 3 bases, J lost 0 bases, and 7 bases lay in between. There are 14 residues in the CDR3. The variable domain in full, with the rest retrieved from reference TRBV12-5 and TRBJ2-3, is DARVTQTPRHKVTEMGQEVTMRCQPILGHNTVFWYRQTMMQGLELLAYFRNRAPLDDSGMPKDRFSAEMPDATLATLKIQPSEPRDSAVYFCASGFSRSTDTQYFGPGTRLTVL.

This clone occurred once. The gene calls are TRBV29-1 and TRBJ2-7; the D gene is possibly TRBD1 (5 bases). The V and J ends lost 4 bases and 3 bases respectively, with 10 bases between them. This CDR3 region has 12 residues. Germline values: CDR1 SQVTM, CDR2 ANQGSEA. The CDR3 nucleotides are TGCAGCGTTGTATCTACAGGCTACGAGCAGTACTTC. Its translation is CSVVSTGYEQYF.

The V call is TRBV19, the J call TRBJ2-2, with 7 positions matching TRBD2. Germline lookup yields CDR1 LNHDA and CDR2 SQIVND (reference sequence). Trimming at V came to 7 bases and at J to 7 bases, leaving 9 bases not matched to a gene. The CDR3 covers 14 residues. The CDR3 here is CASTRTSADGELFF. The DNA for the CDR3 is TGTGCCAGTACACGAACTAGCGCCGACGGGGAGCTGTTTTTT.

This sequence joins TRBV6-5 and TRBJ2-3; the D gene is possibly TRBD1 (5 bases). V was trimmed by 4 bases and J by 4 bases, leaving 12 bases between them. CDR1 MNHEY and CDR2 SVGAGI come from the germline V gene. The CDR3 spans 14 residues. CDR3 nucleotide sequence: TGTGCCAGCAGTTTGCAGGGCATTCCAGATACGCAGTATTTT. This gives the protein CASSLQGIPDTQYF.

The CDR3 coding sequence is TGCAGTGCTAGTTGGAGGGACAGAAGCACAGATACGCAGTATTTT. Translation: CSASWRDRSTDTQYF. The V call is TRBV20-1, the J call TRBJ2-3; possibly TRBD1 for D (7 bases). This CDR3 region has 15 residues. CDR1 is DFQATT and CDR2 is SNEGSKA in the germline V gene (reference sequence). The V and J ends lost 3 bases and 0 bases respectively, with 13 bases between them.

The chain employs TRBV7-3 and TRBJ1-5, with TRBD1 matching over 8 bases. CDR1 is SGHTA, CDR2 FQGTGA, per germline. V gave up 3 bases and J gave up 5 bases; unmatched junction bases: 3. This CDR3 is built from 14 residues. CDR3 region: CASSFDRGDQPQHF. For the CDR3, the DNA is TGTGCCAGCAGCTTCGACAGGGGAGATCAGCCCCAGCATTTT. Looking up the rest from reference TRBV7-3 and TRBJ1-5 gives the full variable domain: GAGVSQTPSNKVTEKGKYVELRCDPISGHTALYWYRQSLGQGPEFLIYFQGTGAADDSGLPNDRFFAVRPEGSVSTLKIQRTERGDSAVYLCASSFDRGDQPQHFGDGTRLSIL.

This clone was observed a single time. This chain links TRBV19 with TRBJ2-5; D remains ambiguous. With 4 bases removed from V and 5 bases from J, the gap between germline ends came to 11 bases. Per the germline V gene, CDR1 is LNHDA and CDR2 is SQIVND (reference sequence). CDR3 size: 13 residues. CDR3: CASSTSGWETQYF. As DNA, the CDR3 is TGTGCCAGTAGTACGTCCGGGTGGGAGACCCAGTACTTC.